The 5 T cell receptor beta chains given below trace back to one sample, sequenced in a study of T cell repertoires in cytomegalovirus infection. These TCRs' antigens remain unknown. Via MiXCR, TCRdb re-called the reads, giving one row per CDR3 protein. The table has some 480,000 distinct CDR3 sequences, roughly a third seen once; the top ten hold about a sixth. This specimen was cultured PBMCs, taken from culture after CMV antigen stimulation. These TCRs come from a human donor in good health (CMV status not recorded). Some clones in this sample may be carry-over from other donors' samples.

J is TRBJ2-3 and V is TRBV6-1; TRBD2 matches 15 bases. Germline CDR1 is MNHNS and CDR2 is SASEGT. The CDR3 is 19 amino acids. V was pared by 5 bases and J by 4 bases, with 13 bases of the junction left unmatched. CDR3 sequence reads: CASSYLGLAGGGRADTQYF. The CDR3 nucleotides read TGTGCCAGCAGTTACCTGGGACTAGCGGGAGGAGGAAGGGCAGATACGCAGTATTTT.

This clonotype was seen a handful of times. The chain employs TRBV7-2 and TRBJ1-6, with D possibly TRBD1 on 5 matching bases. CDR3 size: 17 residues. V dropped 5 bases and J dropped 7 bases, with 21 bases sitting between them. Germline CDR1 reads SGHTA; CDR2 reads FQGNSA. CDR3 coding DNA: TGTGCCAGCAGCATAACGACAGTCGAAACAGGCAATTCACCCCTCCACTTT. Its protein product is CASSITTVETGNSPLHF. Full variable domain (remainder filled in from reference TRBV7-2 and TRBJ1-6): GAGVSQSPSNKVTEKGKDVELRCDPISGHTALYWYRQSLGQGLEFLIYFQGNSAPDKSGLPSDRFSAERTGGSVSTLTIQRTQQEDSAVYLCASSITTVETGNSPLHFGNGTRLTVT.

V is TRBV10-3 and J is TRBJ1-2, with D unclear. CDR1 ENHRY and CDR2 SYGVKD come from the germline V gene. Trimming stripped 6 bases from V and 3 bases from J, with 8 bases between. The CDR3 is 12 residues long. The CDR3 sequence: CAISGGYYGYTF. CDR3 DNA: TGTGCCATCAGCGGCGGCTACTATGGCTACACCTTC.

This clonotype was detected many times. The rearrangement uses TRBV11-1 and TRBJ2-7; 8 bases fit TRBD2. Losses at the gene ends were 5 bases for V and 0 bases for J; bases not matched to a gene: 3. Germline V gene lookup returns CDR1 SGHAT and CDR2 FQDESV (reference sequence). The CDR3 runs to 14 residues. The CDR3, as DNA: TGTGCCAGCAGCATAAGCGGGGGCTCCTACGAGCAGTACTTC. Translated: CASSISGGSYEQYF.

The chain carries TRBV11-3 and TRBJ1-2, with a weak D call TRBD1 (6 bases). Germline CDR1 and CDR2: SGHNT and YENEEA. The length of the CDR3 is 14 residues. Trimming removed 1 base at V and 8 bases at J, with 14 bases between. The CDR3, as DNA: TGTGCCAGCAGCTTAGCAGCAGGGGTGGGAGGCTACACCTTC. It translates to CASSLAAGVGGYTF.